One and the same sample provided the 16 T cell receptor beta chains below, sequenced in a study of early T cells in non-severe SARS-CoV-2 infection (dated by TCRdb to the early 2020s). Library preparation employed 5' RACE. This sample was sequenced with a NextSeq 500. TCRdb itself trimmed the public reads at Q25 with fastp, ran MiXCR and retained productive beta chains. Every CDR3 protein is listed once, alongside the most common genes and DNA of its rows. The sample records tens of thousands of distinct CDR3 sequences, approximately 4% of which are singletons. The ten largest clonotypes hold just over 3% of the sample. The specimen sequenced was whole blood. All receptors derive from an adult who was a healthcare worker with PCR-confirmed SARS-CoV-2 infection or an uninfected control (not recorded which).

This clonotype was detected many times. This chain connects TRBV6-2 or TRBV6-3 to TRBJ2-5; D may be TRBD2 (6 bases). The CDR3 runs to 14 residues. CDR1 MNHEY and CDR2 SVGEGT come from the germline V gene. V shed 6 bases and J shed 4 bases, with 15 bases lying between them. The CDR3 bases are TGTGCCAGCAGCTCTCACGGGAGCGGAGAGACCCAGTACTTC. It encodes CASSSHGSGETQYF.

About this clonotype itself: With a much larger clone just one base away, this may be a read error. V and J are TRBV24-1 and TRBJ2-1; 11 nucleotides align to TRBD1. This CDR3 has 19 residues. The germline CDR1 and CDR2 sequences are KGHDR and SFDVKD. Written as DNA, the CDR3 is TGTGTCACCAGTCCTCTGGGGACAGGGGGTCGAAGCTCCTACAATGAGCAGTTCTTC. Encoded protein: CVTSPLGTGGRSSYNEQFF.

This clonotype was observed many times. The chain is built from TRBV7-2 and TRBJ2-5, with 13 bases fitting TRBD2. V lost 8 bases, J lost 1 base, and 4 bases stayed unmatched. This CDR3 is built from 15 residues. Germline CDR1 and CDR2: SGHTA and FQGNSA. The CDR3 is CASGLAGVVQETQYF. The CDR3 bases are TGTGCCAGCGGACTAGCGGGGGTCGTCCAAGAGACCCAGTACTTC.

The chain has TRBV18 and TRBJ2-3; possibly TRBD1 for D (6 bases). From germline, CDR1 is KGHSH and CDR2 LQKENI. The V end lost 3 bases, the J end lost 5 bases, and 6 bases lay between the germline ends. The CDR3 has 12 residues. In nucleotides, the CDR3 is TGTGCCAGCTCACCCAGGGGAGATACGCAGTATTTT. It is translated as CASSPRGDTQYF.

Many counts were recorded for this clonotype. The chain's CDR3 is CASMKDYNEQFF. CDR3 DNA sequence: TGCGCCAGCATGAAAGACTACAATGAGCAGTTCTTC. The rearrangement joins TRBV10-2 to TRBJ2-1; D gene unclear. The length of the CDR3 is 12 residues. V was cut by 7 bases and J by 3 bases, with 7 bases left in between. Germline V gives CDR1 WSHSY, CDR2 SAAADI.

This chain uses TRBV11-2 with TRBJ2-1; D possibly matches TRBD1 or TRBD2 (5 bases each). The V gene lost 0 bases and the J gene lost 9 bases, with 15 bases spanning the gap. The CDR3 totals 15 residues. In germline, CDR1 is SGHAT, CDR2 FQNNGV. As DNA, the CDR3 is TGTGCCAGCAGCTTAGATGTCGGGGCCGAGGGTGAGCAGTTCTTC. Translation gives CASSLDVGAEGEQFF.

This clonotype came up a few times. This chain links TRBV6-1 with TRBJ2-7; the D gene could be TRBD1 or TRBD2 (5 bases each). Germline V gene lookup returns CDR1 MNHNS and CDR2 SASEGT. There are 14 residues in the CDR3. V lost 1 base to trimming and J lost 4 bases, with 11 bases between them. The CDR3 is CASSEGAGTYEQYF. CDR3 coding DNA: TGTGCCAGCAGTGAAGGTGCAGGGACGTACGAGCAGTACTTC.

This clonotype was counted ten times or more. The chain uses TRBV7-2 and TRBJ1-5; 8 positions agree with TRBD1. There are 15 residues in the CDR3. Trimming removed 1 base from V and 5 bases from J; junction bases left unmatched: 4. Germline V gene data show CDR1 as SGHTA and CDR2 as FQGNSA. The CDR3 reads CASSLGQGAHQPQHF. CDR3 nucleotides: TGTGCCAGCAGCTTAGGGCAGGGGGCCCATCAGCCCCAGCATTTT.

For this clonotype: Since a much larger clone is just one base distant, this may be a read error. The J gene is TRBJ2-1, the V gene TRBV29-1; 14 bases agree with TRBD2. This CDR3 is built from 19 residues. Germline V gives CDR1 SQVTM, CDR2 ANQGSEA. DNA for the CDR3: TGCACAATTCAGAGGGCAGTCCCGGGACTAGCGGGAGTGGGGTATGAGCAGTTCTTC. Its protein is CTIQRAVPGLAGVGYEQFF.

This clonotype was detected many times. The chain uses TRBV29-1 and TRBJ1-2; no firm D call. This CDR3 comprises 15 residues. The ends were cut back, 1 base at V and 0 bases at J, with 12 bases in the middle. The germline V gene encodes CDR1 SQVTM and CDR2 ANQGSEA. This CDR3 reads CSVEGQGRTNYGYTF. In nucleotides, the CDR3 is TGCAGCGTTGAAGGCCAAGGCAGGACTAACTATGGCTACACCTTC.

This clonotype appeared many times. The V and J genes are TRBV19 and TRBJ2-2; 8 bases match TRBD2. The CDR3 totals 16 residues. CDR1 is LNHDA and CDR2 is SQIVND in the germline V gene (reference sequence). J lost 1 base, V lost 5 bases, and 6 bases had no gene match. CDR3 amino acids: CASSLWTSKNTGELFF. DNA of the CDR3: TGTGCCAGTAGTCTCTGGACTAGCAAGAACACCGGGGAGCTGTTTTTT. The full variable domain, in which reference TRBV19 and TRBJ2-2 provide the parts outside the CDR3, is DGGITQSPKYLFRKEGQNVTLSCEQNLNHDAMYWYRQDPGQGLRLIYYSQIVNDFQKGDIAEGYSVSREKKESFPLTVTSAQKNPTAFYLCASSLWTSKNTGELFFGEGSRLTVL.

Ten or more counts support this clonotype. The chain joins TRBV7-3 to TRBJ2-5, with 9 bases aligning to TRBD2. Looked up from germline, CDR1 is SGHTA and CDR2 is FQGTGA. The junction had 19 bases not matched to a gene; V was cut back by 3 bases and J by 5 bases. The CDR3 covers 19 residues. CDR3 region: CASSFRSPPTGTSRETQYF. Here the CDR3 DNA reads TGTGCCAGCAGCTTTCGAAGCCCCCCAACCGGGACTAGCCGGGAGACCCAGTACTTC.

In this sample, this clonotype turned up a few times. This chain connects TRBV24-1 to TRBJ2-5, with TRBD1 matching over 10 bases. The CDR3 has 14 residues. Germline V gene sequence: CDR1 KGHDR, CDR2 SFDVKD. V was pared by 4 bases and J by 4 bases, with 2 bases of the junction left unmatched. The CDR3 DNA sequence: TGTGCCACCAGTGAGACAGGGGGCCCAGAGACCCAGTACTTC. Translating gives CATSETGGPETQYF.

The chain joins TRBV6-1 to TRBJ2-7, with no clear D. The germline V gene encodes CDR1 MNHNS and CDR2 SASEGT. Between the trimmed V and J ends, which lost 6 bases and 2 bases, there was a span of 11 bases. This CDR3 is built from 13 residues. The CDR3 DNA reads TGTGCCAGCAGCTACCAGAGACCCTACGAGCAGTACTTC. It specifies CASSYQRPYEQYF.

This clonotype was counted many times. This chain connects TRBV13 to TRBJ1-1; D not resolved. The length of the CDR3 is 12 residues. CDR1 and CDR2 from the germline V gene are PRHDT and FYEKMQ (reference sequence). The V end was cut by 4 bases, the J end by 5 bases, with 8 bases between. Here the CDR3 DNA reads TGTGCCAGCAGCTCCCAGCGGACTGAAGCTTTCTTT. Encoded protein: CASSSQRTEAFF.

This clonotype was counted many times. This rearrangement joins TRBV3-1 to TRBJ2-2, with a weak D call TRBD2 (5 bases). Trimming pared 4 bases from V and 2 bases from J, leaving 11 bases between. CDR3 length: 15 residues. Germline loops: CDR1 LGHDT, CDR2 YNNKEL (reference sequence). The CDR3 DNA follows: TGTGCCAGCAGCCGCCACCGGGATAACACCGGGGAGCTGTTTTTT. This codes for CASSRHRDNTGELFF.